This T cell receptor beta chain came from a study of cytomegalovirus exposure and HLA in healthy donors. V was shortened by 6 bases and J by 0 bases, with 13 bases between the two germline ends. Germline values: CDR1 MNHEY, CDR2 SVGAGI. The CDR3 sequence is 15 residues long. As for this clone: Its antigen is as yet unknown.

Regarding the study as a whole: In vitro testing confirmed three CMV-associated chains as specific for CMV antigens. In a later analysis, first-cohort TCR clusters were found to tend to co-occur in the 130 or so validation repertoires. Associated with cytomegalovirus, according to the listing, were about 160 TCR beta chains.

TCRdb's table, derived via immunoSEQ multiplex PCR, lists solely in-frame clones and lacks some. This sample has around 400,000 clones, with around 86% found just once. Material: PBMCs. This receptor was obtained from a young woman in good health and CMV-seronegative. This rearrangement joins TRBV6-5 to TRBJ2-3, with D possibly matching TRBD2 (5 bases). The CDR3 spells CASRRTASSTDTQYF. The DNA of the CDR3 is TGTGCCAGCAGGAGGACTGCCTCGAGCACAGATACGCAGTATTTT.